A selection of T cell receptor beta chains follows, all from one sample in a study of blood T cell repertoires in COVID-19. Sequencing used immunoSEQ multiplex PCR; TCRdb keeps in-frame clones, though not all of them. The table records around 91,000 clones, around 79% of them present only once. The sequenced sample consisted of peripheral blood. The source of these receptors is an elderly woman with active or convalescent COVID-19. Both conserved end residues are part of each CDR3. Each record gives: CDR3 DNA, CDR3 protein, clone size, D gene, J gene, V gene. D genes are given only for firm matches. Clone sizes are given selectively: once, few, many, or a class where the clone is expanded.

CDR3nt: TGTGCCAGCAGTTCGTACAAGGTAAGAGGGACTGAAGCTTTCTTT
CDR3aa: CASSSYKVRGTEAFF
abundance: NA
d_gene: NA
j_gene: TRBJ1-1
v_gene: TRBV27

CDR3nt: TGCGCCAGCAGCCAAGGGCTAGCGGGAGGGGCAACTCACTACGAGCAGTACTTC
CDR3aa: CASSQGLAGGATHYEQYF
abundance: NA
d_gene: TRBD2
j_gene: TRBJ2-7
v_gene: TRBV4-3

CDR3nt: TGCAGTGCCTCTCACCAAGAGACCCAGTACTTC
CDR3aa: CSASHQETQYF
abundance: once
d_gene: NA
j_gene: TRBJ2-5
v_gene: TRBV20-1

CDR3nt: TGTGCCAGCAGCTTGGGTACGCCCGGGAAGGACGAGCAGTACTTC
CDR3aa: CASSLGTPGKDEQYF
abundance: NA
d_gene: NA
j_gene: TRBJ2-7
v_gene: TRBV7-8

CDR3nt: TGTGCCAGCAGCTTAATGGCCACTTCAGGGGCCCACTATGGCTACACCTTC
CDR3aa: CASSLMATSGAHYGYTF
abundance: NA
d_gene: NA
j_gene: TRBJ1-2
v_gene: TRBV7-2

CDR3nt: TGTGCCAGCAGCCTAGACAGGAACACTGAAGCTTTCTTT
CDR3aa: CASSLDRNTEAFF
abundance: NA
d_gene: NA
j_gene: TRBJ1-1
v_gene: TRBV5-4

CDR3nt: TGTGCCAGCAGCTTAACGGGGGCAGACACTGAAGCTTTCTTT
CDR3aa: CASSLTGADTEAFF
abundance: NA
d_gene: NA
j_gene: TRBJ1-1
v_gene: TRBV7-3

CDR3nt: TGTGCCAGCAACGAAATGGGAGGGCCTTCCTACAATGAGCAGTTCTTC
CDR3aa: CASNEMGGPSYNEQFF
abundance: NA
d_gene: TRBD2
j_gene: TRBJ2-1
v_gene: TRBV14

CDR3nt: TGTGCCAGCAGCCCGGCGGGGCGGCAAGAGACCCAGTACTTC
CDR3aa: CASSPAGRQETQYF
abundance: NA
d_gene: NA
j_gene: TRBJ2-5
v_gene: TRBV5-4

CDR3nt: TGTGCCAGCAGCCTCAGACCGGGACTAGCGGAAAAGACCTACGAGCAGTACTTC
CDR3aa: CASSLRPGLAEKTYEQYF
abundance: NA
d_gene: TRBD2
j_gene: TRBJ2-7
v_gene: TRBV14

CDR3nt: TGTGCCAGCAGCCCGAGCCCTGGTTGGACTAATGGCTACACCTTC
CDR3aa: CASSPSPGWTNGYTF
abundance: NA
d_gene: NA
j_gene: TRBJ1-2
v_gene: TRBV7-2

CDR3nt: TGTGCCAGTAGTATAGGACAGGGGGACGGTCAAGAGACCCAGTACTTC
CDR3aa: CASSIGQGDGQETQYF
abundance: NA
d_gene: TRBD1
j_gene: TRBJ2-5
v_gene: TRBV19

CDR3nt: TGTGCCAGCAGGGGCAACGAGCAGTACTTC
CDR3aa: CASRGNEQYF
abundance: NA
d_gene: NA
j_gene: TRBJ2-7
v_gene: TRBV2

CDR3nt: TGTGCCAGCAGTTTAAGGGGCCGAATGGTTCGAGAGACCCAGTACTTC
CDR3aa: CASSLRGRMVRETQYF
abundance: NA
d_gene: NA
j_gene: TRBJ2-5
v_gene: TRBV13

CDR3nt: TGTGCCAGCAGTTCCCCCAGGACCTACGAGCAGTACTTC
CDR3aa: CASSSPRTYEQYF
abundance: NA
d_gene: NA
j_gene: TRBJ2-7
v_gene: TRBV6-5

CDR3nt: TGTGCCAGCAGTAGCCGACTAGCGGGAGATAATGAGCAGTTCTTC
CDR3aa: CASSSRLAGDNEQFF
abundance: NA
d_gene: TRBD2
j_gene: TRBJ2-1
v_gene: TRBV2

CDR3nt: TGTGCCAGCAGCTTAGAAAGACTAGCTGAGCAGTACTTC
CDR3aa: CASSLERLAEQYF
abundance: NA
d_gene: TRBD2
j_gene: TRBJ2-7
v_gene: TRBV7-7

CDR3nt: TGTGCCAGCAGTTCCCGGTTAGAGACAGATACGCAGTATTTT
CDR3aa: CASSSRLETDTQYF
abundance: NA
d_gene: NA
j_gene: TRBJ2-3
v_gene: TRBV27

CDR3nt: TGCGCCAGCAGCTTGGTTAGGGGAAAGTACGAGCAGTACTTC
CDR3aa: CASSLVRGKYEQYF
abundance: NA
d_gene: NA
j_gene: TRBJ2-7
v_gene: TRBV5-1

CDR3nt: TGTGCCAGCAGCTCTCCCTCTAGCGGGCCAAGCACAGATACGCAGTATTTT
CDR3aa: CASSSPSSGPSTDTQYF
abundance: NA
d_gene: TRBD2
j_gene: TRBJ2-3
v_gene: TRBV7-3

CDR3nt: TGTGCCAGCAGCTTAGCCCGGACTAGTGGGACAGATACGCAGTATTTT
CDR3aa: CASSLARTSGTDTQYF
abundance: NA
d_gene: TRBD2
j_gene: TRBJ2-3
v_gene: TRBV7-2

CDR3nt: TGTGCCATCAGCGAACTACAGGGGGCTAATTCACCCCTCCACTTT
CDR3aa: CAISELQGANSPLHF
abundance: once
d_gene: TRBD1
j_gene: TRBJ1-6
v_gene: TRBV10-3

CDR3nt: TGTGCCAGCAGTTCTAGTAGGAACACTGAAGCTTTCTTT
CDR3aa: CASSSSRNTEAFF
abundance: few
d_gene: NA
j_gene: TRBJ1-1
v_gene: TRBV28

CDR3nt: TGCGCCAGCAGCCAAGACGGCCCGGGGGGGGACAGTAACACAGATACGCAGTATTTT
CDR3aa: CASSQDGPGGDSNTDTQYF
abundance: NA
d_gene: NA
j_gene: TRBJ2-3
v_gene: TRBV4-3

CDR3nt: TGTGCCAGCAGTCATAGGACTAGCGGGACAGGCGAGCAGTACTTC
CDR3aa: CASSHRTSGTGEQYF
abundance: many
d_gene: TRBD2
j_gene: TRBJ2-7
v_gene: TRBV27

CDR3nt: TGTGCCAGCAGCTCCGGCCCGGGACTAGTCTACGAGCAGTACTTC
CDR3aa: CASSSGPGLVYEQYF
abundance: NA
d_gene: TRBD2
j_gene: TRBJ2-7
v_gene: TRBV9

CDR3nt: TGCGCCAGCAGCCCCCGGACTAGCGGACCGTACGAGCAGTACTTC
CDR3aa: CASSPRTSGPYEQYF
abundance: NA
d_gene: TRBD2
j_gene: TRBJ2-7
v_gene: TRBV4-3

CDR3nt: TGTGCCAGCAGTTTTACGGGACAGAATAATGAAAAACTGTTTTTT
CDR3aa: CASSFTGQNNEKLFF
abundance: NA
d_gene: TRBD1
j_gene: TRBJ1-4
v_gene: TRBV28

CDR3nt: TGTGCCACCAGCAGACTTGAGGGCAGGGGGCGCGAGACCCAGTACTTC
CDR3aa: CATSRLEGRGRETQYF
abundance: NA
d_gene: TRBD1
j_gene: TRBJ2-5
v_gene: TRBV15

CDR3nt: TGTGCCAGCAGTAGGCCCGACAGGGTATCTCAGCCCCAGCATTTT
CDR3aa: CASSRPDRVSQPQHF
abundance: NA
d_gene: TRBD1
j_gene: TRBJ1-5
v_gene: TRBV28

CDR3nt: TGTGCCAGCAGAGCAGGGGAGGGAAATACAGATACGCAGTATTTT
CDR3aa: CASRAGEGNTDTQYF
abundance: NA
d_gene: NA
j_gene: TRBJ2-3
v_gene: TRBV2

CDR3nt: TGTGCCAGTAGTATGGCGGGTCTTCCCGGGGAGCTGTTTTTT
CDR3aa: CASSMAGLPGELFF
abundance: NA
d_gene: NA
j_gene: TRBJ2-2
v_gene: TRBV19

CDR3nt: TGCGCCAGCAGCCAATCCGGGACAGGGACTGAAAAACTGTTTTTT
CDR3aa: CASSQSGTGTEKLFF
abundance: NA
d_gene: TRBD1
j_gene: TRBJ1-4
v_gene: TRBV4-3

CDR3nt: TGTGCCAGCTCACCGGACAGGGATGGCTATGGCTACACCTTC
CDR3aa: CASSPDRDGYGYTF
abundance: NA
d_gene: TRBD1
j_gene: TRBJ1-2
v_gene: TRBV18

CDR3nt: TGTGCCAGCAGCTTCCGGACAGGGTTGAACGAGCAGTACTTC
CDR3aa: CASSFRTGLNEQYF
abundance: NA
d_gene: TRBD1
j_gene: TRBJ2-7
v_gene: TRBV5-1

CDR3nt: TGTGCCAGCAGCTTAGGCTCGAGGCGGGCCCAAGAGACCCAGTACTTC
CDR3aa: CASSLGSRRAQETQYF
abundance: NA
d_gene: NA
j_gene: TRBJ2-5
v_gene: TRBV7-6

CDR3nt: TGTGCCAGCAGCCTATCACTAGCGGGAGCCGAGCAGTACTTC
CDR3aa: CASSLSLAGAEQYF
abundance: NA
d_gene: TRBD2
j_gene: TRBJ2-7
v_gene: TRBV11-3

CDR3nt: TGTGCCAGCAGTAACCGGGACACAAGTAACACTGAAGCTTTCTTT
CDR3aa: CASSNRDTSNTEAFF
abundance: NA
d_gene: NA
j_gene: TRBJ1-1
v_gene: TRBV6-6

CDR3nt: TGTGCCAGCAGTTACGGGGAGCAGCCCCAGCATTTT
CDR3aa: CASSYGEQPQHF
abundance: few
d_gene: NA
j_gene: TRBJ1-5
v_gene: TRBV6-6

CDR3nt: TGTGCCAGCAGCTATACGAGAGACTCCAATGAGCAGTTCTTC
CDR3aa: CASSYTRDSNEQFF
abundance: NA
d_gene: NA
j_gene: TRBJ2-1
v_gene: TRBV11-3